This TCR beta chain was captured in a study of pediatric ulcerative colitis. About the study: Six to eight patients showed pancolitis and two showed left-sided colitis.

Profiled with immunoSEQ multiplex PCR; TCRdb holds only in-frame clones, not every one. This table holds 40,000 to 60,000 clones, roughly 79% found once. Points from the study as a whole: Clonal expansions reduced rectal repertoire diversity in acute severe colitis. Two rectal CDR3 clonotypes occurred in all ulcerative colitis patients. Rectal pinch biopsies may include blood-derived T cells.

The rectum was sampled with one to two pinch biopsies at colonoscopy. Notes on this clone: What it binds is not known.

Between the trimmed V and J ends, which lost 4 bases and 3 bases, there was a span of 7 bases. The CDR3 runs 14 residues. Germline loops: CDR1 SGHTA, CDR2 FQGNSA. The TCR comes from a girl aged 5-17 years with moderate ulcerative colitis. The sequenced material came from gut tissue. V and J are TRBV7-2 and TRBJ2-6; no clear D gene. The CDR3 DNA is TGTGCCAGCAGCTCAGTCAGTGGGGCCAACGTCCTGACTTTC. Protein product: CASSSVSGANVLTF. Together with reference TRBV7-2 and TRBJ2-6, the CDR3 gives the full variable domain: GAGVSQSPSNKVTEKGKDVELRCDPISGHTALYWYRQSLGQGLEFLIYFQGNSAPDKSGLPSDRFSAERTGGSVSTLTIQRTQQEDSAVYLCASSSVSGANVLTFGAGSRLTVL.